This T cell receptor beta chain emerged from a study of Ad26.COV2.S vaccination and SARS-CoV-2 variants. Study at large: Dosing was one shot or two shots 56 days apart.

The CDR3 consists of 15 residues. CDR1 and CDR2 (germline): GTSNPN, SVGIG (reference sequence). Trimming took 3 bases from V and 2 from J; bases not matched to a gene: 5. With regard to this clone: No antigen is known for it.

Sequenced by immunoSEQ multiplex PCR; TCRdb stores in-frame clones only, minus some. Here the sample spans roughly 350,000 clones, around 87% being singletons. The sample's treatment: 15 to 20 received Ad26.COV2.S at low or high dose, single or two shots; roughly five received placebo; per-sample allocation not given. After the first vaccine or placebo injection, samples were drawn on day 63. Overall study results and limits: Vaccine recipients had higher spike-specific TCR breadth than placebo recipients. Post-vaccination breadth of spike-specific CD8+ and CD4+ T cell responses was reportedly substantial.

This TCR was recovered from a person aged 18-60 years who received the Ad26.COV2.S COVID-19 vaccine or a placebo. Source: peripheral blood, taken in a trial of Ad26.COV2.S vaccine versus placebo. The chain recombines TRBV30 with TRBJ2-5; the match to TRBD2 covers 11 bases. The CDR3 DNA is TGTGCCTGGAGCTCTAGCGGGGGGTTGCAAGAGACCCAGTACTTC. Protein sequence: CAWSSSGGLQETQYF. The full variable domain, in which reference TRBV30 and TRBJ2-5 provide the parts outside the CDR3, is SQTIHQWPATLVQPVGSPLSLECTVEGTSNPNLYWYRQAAGRGLQLLFYSVGIGQISSEVPQNLSASRPQDRQFILSSKKLLLSDSGFYLCAWSSSGGLQETQYFGPGTRLLVL.